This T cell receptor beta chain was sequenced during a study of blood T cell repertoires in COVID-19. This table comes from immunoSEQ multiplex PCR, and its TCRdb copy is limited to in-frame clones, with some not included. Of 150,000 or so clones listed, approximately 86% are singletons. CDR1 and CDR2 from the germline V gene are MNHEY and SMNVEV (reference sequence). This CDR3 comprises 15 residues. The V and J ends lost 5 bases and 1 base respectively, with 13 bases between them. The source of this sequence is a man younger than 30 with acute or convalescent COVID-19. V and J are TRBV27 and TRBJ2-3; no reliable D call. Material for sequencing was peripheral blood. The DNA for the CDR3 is TGTGCCAGCAGTCCCGATTTTATAGGCACAGATACGCAGTATTTT. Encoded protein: CASSPDFIGTDTQYF.